Listed below are T cell receptor beta chains from one sample, sequenced in a study of shared clonotypes between healthy human individuals. Using immunoSEQ multiplex PCR, the repertoire was profiled, and TCRdb retains in-frame clones only, with some absent. The sample lists around 2,000,000 clones; just over 90% were seen once. The sample taken for sequencing was naive CD8+ T cells from PBMCs. The receptors come from a man aged 18 to 30 in good health. Some clones in this sample may be carry-over from other donors' samples. CDR3s include the opening cysteine and the closing phenylalanine or tryptophan. D genes are given only for firm matches. Size is omitted from some rows. Given values are once, few, many or a class for expanded clones.

D | J | size | V | CDR3 | DNA
- | TRBJ1-2 | - | TRBV4-2 | CASSHAGENYGYTF | TGTGCCAGCAGCCACGCCGGGGAAAACTATGGCTACACCTTC
TRBD2 | TRBJ2-3 | - | TRBV7-9 | CASSSSGLGWATDTQYF | TGTGCCAGCAGCTCCTCCGGACTAGGGTGGGCCACAGATACGCAGTATTTT
- | TRBJ1-1 | once | TRBV28 | CASSLGSDNTEAFF | TGTGCCAGCAGTTTAGGCTCGGACAACACTGAAGCTTTCTTT
- | TRBJ2-1 | - | TRBV15 | CATSREAALSSYNEQFF | TGTGCCACCAGCAGAGAGGCAGCACTGAGCTCCTACAATGAGCAGTTCTTC
- | TRBJ2-7 | - | TRBV13 | CASSLRAPSYEQYF | TGTGCCAGCAGCTTACGAGCGCCTTCCTACGAGCAGTACTTC
TRBD1 | TRBJ2-7 | - | TRBV7-8 | CASSFTGVPSSYEQYF | TGTGCCAGCAGCTTCACAGGGGTCCCAAGCTCCTACGAGCAGTACTTC
TRBD2 | TRBJ2-1 | - | TRBV29-1 | CSVLLAINEQFF | TGCAGCGTATTACTAGCGATTAACGAGCAGTTCTTC
- | TRBJ2-7 | once | TRBV4-3 | CASSQGFANYEQYF | TGCGCCAGCAGCCAAGGGTTCGCGAACTACGAGCAGTACTTC
- | TRBJ1-1 | once | TRBV5-6 | CASSLGQTNTEAFF | TGTGCCAGCAGCTTGGGACAGACAAACACTGAAGCTTTCTTT
- | TRBJ2-3 | once | TRBV4-1 | CASSQVGGSPNTQYF | TGCGCCAGCAGCCAAGTAGGGGGATCCCCGAATACGCAGTATTTT
- | TRBJ2-7 | once | TRBV11-1 | CASSLVSGYEQYF | TGTGCCAGCAGCTTAGTGAGCGGATACGAGCAGTACTTC
- | TRBJ1-1 | - | TRBV15 | CATSRGTGMGTEAFF | TGTGCCACCAGCAGGGGAACAGGTATGGGGACTGAAGCTTTCTTT
- | TRBJ1-1 | - | TRBV7-9 | CASSLTSTVTEAFF | TGTGCCAGCAGTTTAACCTCGACAGTCACTGAAGCTTTCTTT
TRBD2 | TRBJ2-5 | - | TRBV27 | CASSFLGGEETQYF | TGTGCCAGCAGTTTCCTGGGGGGGGAAGAGACCCAGTACTTC
TRBD1 | TRBJ1-1 | - | TRBV9 | CASSVHPGGANTEAFF | TGTGCCAGCAGCGTTCACCCAGGGGGAGCGAACACTGAAGCTTTCTTT
TRBD1 | TRBJ1-5 | - | TRBV28 | CASSFLGQGNQPQHF | TGTGCCAGCAGTTTCCTCGGACAGGGAAATCAGCCCCAGCATTTT
- | TRBJ2-1 | once | TRBV7-8 | CASSLGASAHNEQFF | TGTGCCAGCAGCTTAGGGGCTAGCGCCCACAATGAGCAGTTCTTC
- | TRBJ1-5 | - | TRBV14 | CASNEGPNQPQHF | TGTGCCAGCAATGAGGGGCCCAATCAGCCCCAGCATTTT
- | TRBJ2-7 | - | TRBV6-5 | CASSYSTAGALYEQYF | TGTGCCAGCAGTTACTCGACGGCAGGGGCCCTCTACGAGCAGTACTTC
- | TRBJ1-1 | few | TRBV7-9 | CASSLGQREAFF | TGTGCCAGCAGCTTAGGACAGCGTGAAGCTTTCTTT
TRBD1 | TRBJ1-3 | - | TRBV28 | CASTDRARGNTIYF | TGTGCCAGCACGGACAGGGCAAGGGGAAACACCATATATTTT